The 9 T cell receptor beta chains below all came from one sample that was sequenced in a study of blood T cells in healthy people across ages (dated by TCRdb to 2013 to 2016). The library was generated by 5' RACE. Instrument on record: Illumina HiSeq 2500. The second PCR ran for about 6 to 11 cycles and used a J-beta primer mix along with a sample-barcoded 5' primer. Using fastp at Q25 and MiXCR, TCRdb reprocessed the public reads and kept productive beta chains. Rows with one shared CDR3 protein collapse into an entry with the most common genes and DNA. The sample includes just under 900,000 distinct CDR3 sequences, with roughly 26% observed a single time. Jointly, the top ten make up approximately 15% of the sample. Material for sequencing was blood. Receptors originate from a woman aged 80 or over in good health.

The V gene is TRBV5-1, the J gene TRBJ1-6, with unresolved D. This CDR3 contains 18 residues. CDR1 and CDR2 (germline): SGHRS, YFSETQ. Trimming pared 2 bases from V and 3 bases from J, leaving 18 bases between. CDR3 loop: CASSLGRKMPRYNSPLHF. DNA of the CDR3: TGCGCCAGCAGCTTAGGACGGAAAATGCCTCGCTATAATTCACCCCTCCACTTT.

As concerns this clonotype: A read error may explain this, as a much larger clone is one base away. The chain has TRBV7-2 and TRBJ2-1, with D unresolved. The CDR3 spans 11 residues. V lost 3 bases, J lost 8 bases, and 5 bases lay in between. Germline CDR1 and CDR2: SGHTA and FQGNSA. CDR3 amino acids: CASSLCHEQFF. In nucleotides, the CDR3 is TGTGCCAGCAGCTTGTGCCATGAGCAGTTCTTC.

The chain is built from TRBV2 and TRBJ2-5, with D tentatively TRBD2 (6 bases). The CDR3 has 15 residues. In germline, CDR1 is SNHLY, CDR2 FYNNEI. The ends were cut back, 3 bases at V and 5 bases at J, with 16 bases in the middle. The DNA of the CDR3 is TGTGCCAGCAGTGAGCTCGTACTAGCATTGGAGACCCAGTACTTC. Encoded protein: CASSELVLALETQYF.

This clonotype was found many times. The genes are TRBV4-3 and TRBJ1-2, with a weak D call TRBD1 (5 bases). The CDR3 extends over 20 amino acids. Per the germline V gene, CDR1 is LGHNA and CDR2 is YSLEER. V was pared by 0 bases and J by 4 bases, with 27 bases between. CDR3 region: CASSQDSLKGKGSRGYGYTF. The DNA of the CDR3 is TGCGCCAGCAGCCAAGATTCCCTTAAGGGAAAGGGGAGTAGGGGCTATGGCTACACCTTC.

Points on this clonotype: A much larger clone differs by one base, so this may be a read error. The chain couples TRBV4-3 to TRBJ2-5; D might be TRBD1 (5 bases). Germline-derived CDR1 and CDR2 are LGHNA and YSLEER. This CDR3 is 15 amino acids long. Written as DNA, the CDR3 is TGCGCCGGCAGCCAAGATCTCACAGGCCAAGAGACCCAGTACTTC. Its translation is CAGSQDLTGQETQYF.

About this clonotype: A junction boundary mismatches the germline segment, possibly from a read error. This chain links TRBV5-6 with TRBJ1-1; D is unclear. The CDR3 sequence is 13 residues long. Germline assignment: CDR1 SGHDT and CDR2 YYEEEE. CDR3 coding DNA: TGTGCCAGCAGCTTGCAGGTCAACACTGAAGCTCTCTTT. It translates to CASSLQVNTEALF.

CDR3 coding DNA: TGTGCCAGCAGATTAAGAGGGTGGAACGGGGATGAGACCCAGTACTTC. It codes for CASRLRGWNGDETQYF. The chain joins TRBV11-2 to TRBJ2-7; a weak D match, TRBD2 (5 bases). The closer fit of TRBJ2-5 to the DNA end suggests the J call may be wrong. CDR1 is SGHAT, CDR2 FQNNGV, per germline. This CDR3 spans 16 amino acids.

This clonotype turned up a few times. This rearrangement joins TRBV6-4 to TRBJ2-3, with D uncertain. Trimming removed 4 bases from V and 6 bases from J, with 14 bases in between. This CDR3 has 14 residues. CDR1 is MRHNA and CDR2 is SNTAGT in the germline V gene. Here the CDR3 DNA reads TGTGCCAGCAGTGTGGTCTTTTCGGGCGATACGCAGTATTTT. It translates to CASSVVFSGDTQYF.

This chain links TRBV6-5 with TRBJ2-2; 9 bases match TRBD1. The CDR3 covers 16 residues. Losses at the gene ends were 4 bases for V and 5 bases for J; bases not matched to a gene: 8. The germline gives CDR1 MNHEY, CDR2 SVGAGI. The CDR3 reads CASSWGGTGKTGELFF. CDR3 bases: TGTGCCAGCAGTTGGGGCGGGACAGGGAAGACCGGGGAGCTGTTTTTT.